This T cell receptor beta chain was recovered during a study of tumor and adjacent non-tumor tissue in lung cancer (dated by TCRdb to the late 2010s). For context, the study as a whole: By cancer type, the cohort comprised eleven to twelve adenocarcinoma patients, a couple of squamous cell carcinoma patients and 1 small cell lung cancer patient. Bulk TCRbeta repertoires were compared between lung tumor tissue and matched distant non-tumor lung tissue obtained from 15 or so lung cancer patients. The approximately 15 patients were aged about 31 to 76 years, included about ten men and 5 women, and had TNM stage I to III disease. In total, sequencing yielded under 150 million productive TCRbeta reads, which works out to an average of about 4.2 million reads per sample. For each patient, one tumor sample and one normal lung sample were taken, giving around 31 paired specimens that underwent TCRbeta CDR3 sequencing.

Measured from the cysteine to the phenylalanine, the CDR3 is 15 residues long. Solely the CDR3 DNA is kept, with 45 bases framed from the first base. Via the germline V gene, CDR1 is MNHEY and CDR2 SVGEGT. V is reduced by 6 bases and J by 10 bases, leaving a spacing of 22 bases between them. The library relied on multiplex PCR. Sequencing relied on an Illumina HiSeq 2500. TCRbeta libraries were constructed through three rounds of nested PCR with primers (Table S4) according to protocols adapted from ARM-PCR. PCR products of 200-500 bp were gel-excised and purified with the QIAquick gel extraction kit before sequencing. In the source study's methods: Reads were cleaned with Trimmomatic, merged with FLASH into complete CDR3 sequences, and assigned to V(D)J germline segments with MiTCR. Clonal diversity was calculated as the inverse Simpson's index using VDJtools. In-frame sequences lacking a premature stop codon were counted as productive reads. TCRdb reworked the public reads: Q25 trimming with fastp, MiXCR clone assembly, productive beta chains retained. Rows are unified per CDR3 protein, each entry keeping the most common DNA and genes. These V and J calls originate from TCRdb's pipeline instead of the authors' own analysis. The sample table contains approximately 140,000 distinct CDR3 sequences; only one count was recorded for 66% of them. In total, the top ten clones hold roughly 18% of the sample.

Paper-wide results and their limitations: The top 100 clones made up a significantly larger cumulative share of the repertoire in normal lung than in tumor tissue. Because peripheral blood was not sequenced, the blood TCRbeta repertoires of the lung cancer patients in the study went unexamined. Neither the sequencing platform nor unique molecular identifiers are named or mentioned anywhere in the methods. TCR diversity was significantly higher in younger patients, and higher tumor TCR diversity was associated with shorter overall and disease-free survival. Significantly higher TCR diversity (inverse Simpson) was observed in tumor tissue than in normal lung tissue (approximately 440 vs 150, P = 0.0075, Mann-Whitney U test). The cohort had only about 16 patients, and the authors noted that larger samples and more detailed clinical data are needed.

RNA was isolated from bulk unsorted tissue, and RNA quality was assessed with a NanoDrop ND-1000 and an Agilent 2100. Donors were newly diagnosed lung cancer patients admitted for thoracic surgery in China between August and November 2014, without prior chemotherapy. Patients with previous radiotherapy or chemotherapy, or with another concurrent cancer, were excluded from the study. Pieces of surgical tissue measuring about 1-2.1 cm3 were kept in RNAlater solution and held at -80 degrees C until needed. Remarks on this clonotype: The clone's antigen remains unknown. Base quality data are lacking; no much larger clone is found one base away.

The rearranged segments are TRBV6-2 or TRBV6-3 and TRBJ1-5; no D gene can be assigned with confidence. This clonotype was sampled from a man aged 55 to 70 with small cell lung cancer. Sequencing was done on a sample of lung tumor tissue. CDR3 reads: CASSTEATNIQPQHF. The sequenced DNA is TGTGCCAGCAGCACAGAGGCTACTAACATTCAACCCCAGCATTTT.